Each of the 27 T cell receptor beta chains below was sequenced from the same sample in a study of cytomegalovirus exposure and HLA in healthy donors (dated by TCRdb to about 2017). Receptors were amplified or captured by the immunoSEQ multiplex PCR assay. For the multiplex PCR, a mixture combining 60 forward primers for TCR Vbeta segments and 13 reverse primers for TCR Jbeta segments was used. Imported from immuneACCESS, the table was reduced by TCRdb to in-frame sequences with V and J called. These copies leave out some clones; in studies compared against another copy, an unresolved V gene accounts for under half, and the cause of the remainder is not known. Recorded for this sample are almost 200,000 clones; roughly four fifths of them occurred a single time. Approximately 2% of the sample belongs to the ten largest clones. The material sequenced was PBMCs. The receptors stem from a man aged 25-45 years in good health and CMV-seronegative.

CDR3 in DNA: TGTGCCAGCAGTATGGGCGGGAGCGATTACGAGCAGTACTTC. It yields the protein CASSMGGSDYEQYF. The gene calls are TRBV6-1 and TRBJ2-7, with 7 bases matching TRBD2. V was clipped by 5 bases and J by 4 bases; unmatched bases: 8. This CDR3 spans 14 amino acids. From germline, CDR1 is MNHNS and CDR2 SASEGT.

In this sample, this clone turned up a few times. J is TRBJ1-5 and V is TRBV10-3; D remains ambiguous. This CDR3 is built from 14 residues. Deletions cut 6 bases from V and 1 base from J, with 10 bases between. Germline-derived CDR1 and CDR2 are ENHRY and SYGVKD. As DNA, the CDR3 is TGTGCCATCAGCCCGTCGGTGAGCAATCAGCCCCAGCATTTT. Amino acid sequence: CAISPSVSNQPQHF.

J is TRBJ2-5 and V is TRBV5-1; D may be TRBD1 (6 bases). The CDR3 spans 14 residues. From germline, CDR1 is SGHRS and CDR2 YFSETQ. V was pared by 3 bases and J by 1 base, with 10 bases between. The CDR3: CASSSRQVQETQYF. The DNA for the CDR3 is TGCGCCAGCAGCTCGCGACAGGTCCAAGAGACCCAGTACTTC.

Notes on this clone: One end of the junction fails to match germline, which may point to a read error. The chain links TRBV29-1 to TRBJ1-1; D gene uncertain. Germline V gene lookup returns CDR1 SQVTM and CDR2 ANQGSEA. This CDR3 has 11 residues. CDR3 nucleotides: TGCGGCGTTGACCTTCGGACTGAAGCTTTCTTT. This encodes CGVDLRTEAFF.

The V and J genes are TRBV2 and TRBJ1-2; perhaps TRBD1 as D (5 bases). The CDR3 covers 11 residues. Germline V CDR1 and CDR2: SNHLY, FYNNEI. Trimming left V 6 bases short and J 8 bases short, with 10 bases between. The CDR3 nucleotides read TGTGCCAGCAGAGAGTCAGGGGGCTACACCTTC. The encoded protein is CASRESGGYTF. The full variable domain, in which reference TRBV2 and TRBJ1-2 provide the parts outside the CDR3, is EPEVTQTPSHQVTQMGQEVILRCVPISNHLYFYWYRQILGQKVEFLVSFYNNEISEKSEIFDDQFSVERPDGSNFTLKIRSTKLEDSAMYFCASRESGGYTFGSGTRLTVV.

The CDR3 bases are TGTGCCTCAGACAGGGGAGGCGAGACCCAGTACTTC. Translated, it gives CASDRGGETQYF. This chain joins TRBV30 and TRBJ2-5; 8 bases are shared with TRBD1. The V and J ends lost 7 bases and 5 bases, in that order; junction bases with no gene match: 6. The CDR3 is made up of 12 amino acids. Germline V CDR1 and CDR2: GTSNPN, SVGIG (reference sequence). The variable domain in full, with the rest retrieved from reference TRBV30 and TRBJ2-5, is SQTIHQWPATLVQPVGSPLSLECTVEGTSNPNLYWYRQAAGRGLQLLFYSVGIGQISSEVPQNLSASRPQDRQFILSSKKLLLSDSGFYLCASDRGGETQYFGPGTRLLVL.

This clone has just one count. V usage is TRBV11-2 and J usage is TRBJ2-7; 9 bases are shared with TRBD2. V shed 4 bases, J shed 7 bases, and the junction held 14 bases outside the gene matches. CDR1 is SGHAT, CDR2 FQNNGV, per germline. The CDR3 extends over 16 amino acids. The CDR3 DNA reads as TGTGCCAGCAGCTCTCCTGGACCTAGCGGGATTCCAGAGCAGTACTTC. As protein: CASSSPGPSGIPEQYF.

V usage is TRBV4-1 and J usage is TRBJ2-2; TRBD2 matches at 11 bases. Trimming at V came to 4 bases and at J to 5 bases, leaving 6 bases not matched to a gene. The germline gives CDR1 MGHRA, CDR2 YSYEKL. The CDR3 spans 16 residues. The CDR3 loop reads CASSLPGLAVTGELFF. CDR3 DNA sequence: TGCGCCAGCAGCCTACCGGGACTAGCGGTTACCGGGGAGCTGTTTTTT.

The CDR3 reads CASSLGQAGNTIYF. DNA of the CDR3: TGCGCCAGCAGCTTGGGGCAAGCTGGAAACACCATATATTTT. The V gene is TRBV5-1, the J gene TRBJ1-3; D uncertain. The germline V gene has CDR1 SGHRS and CDR2 YFSETQ. The V gene lost 0 bases and the J gene lost 2 bases, with 6 bases spanning the gap. This CDR3 spans 14 amino acids.

A few counts support this clone. The chain joins TRBV6-1 to TRBJ1-5; 7 bases are a match to TRBD1. Germline V lookup: CDR1 MNHNS, CDR2 SASEGT. Trimming cost V 8 bases and J 5 bases; bases outside gene matches: 6. The CDR3 is 13 residues long. CDR3 DNA: TGTGCCAGCCAGACAGGGACCGATCAGCCCCAGCATTTT. Translating it yields CASQTGTDQPQHF.

The V gene is TRBV2, the J gene TRBJ1-1; D uncertain. The CDR3 runs 14 residues. From germline, CDR1 is SNHLY and CDR2 FYNNEI. V shed 7 bases and J shed 1 base, with 13 bases lying between them. CDR3 amino acids: CASKLQPQNTEAFF. DNA for the CDR3: TGTGCCAGCAAGTTACAGCCCCAGAACACTGAAGCTTTCTTT.

This clone was picked up a small number of times. This chain links TRBV28 with TRBJ1-4, with 8 bases matching TRBD1. The CDR3 length is 17 residues. Germline V gene lookup returns CDR1 MDHEN and CDR2 SYDVKM. J lost 3 bases, V lost 3 bases, and 9 bases had no gene match. CDR3 DNA sequence: TGTGCCAGCAGTTTTCGGACAGGGCGTAGGTCTAATGAAAAACTGTTTTTT. Amino acid sequence: CASSFRTGRRSNEKLFF.

The rearrangement uses TRBV11-2 and TRBJ2-5; TRBD2 matches 7 bases. The V gene's germline CDR1 is SGHAT and CDR2 FQNNGV. The CDR3 has 14 residues. Germline trimming cut 5 bases from V and 5 bases from J; bases unmatched to any gene: 8. DNA of the CDR3: TGTGCCAGCAGCCTGGGGACTATTAGGGAGACCCAGTACTTC. It yields the protein CASSLGTIRETQYF. Full variable domain (remainder filled in from reference TRBV11-2 and TRBJ2-5): EAGVAQSPRYKIIEKRQSVAFWCNPISGHATLYWYQQILGQGPKLLIQFQNNGVVDDSQLPKDRFSAERLKGVDSTLKIQPAKLEDSAVYLCASSLGTIRETQYFGPGTRLLVL.

V is TRBV7-3 and J is TRBJ2-1; 14 nucleotides line up with TRBD2. V lost 4 bases and J lost 7; bases outside the gene matches: 9. The CDR3 is 17 residues long. Germline V gene lookup returns CDR1 SGHTA and CDR2 FQGTGA. The CDR3 reads CASSYLPGTSGSNEQFF. In nucleotides, the CDR3 is TGTGCCAGCAGCTACTTACCCGGGACTAGCGGGAGTAATGAGCAGTTCTTC.

A remark on this clone: The sample holds other DNA sequences that translate to the same CDR3. The chain couples TRBV11-2 to TRBJ1-2; the D is unclear. CDR1 SGHAT and CDR2 FQNNGV come from the germline V gene. The CDR3 length is 12 residues. The ends were cut back, 1 base at V and 8 bases at J, with 8 bases in the middle. The CDR3: CASSLGAGGYTF. The CDR3 DNA follows: TGTGCCAGCAGCTTAGGTGCCGGGGGCTACACCTTC.

The chain links TRBV28 to TRBJ2-7; D possibly corresponds to TRBD2 (6 bases). Germline values: CDR1 MDHEN, CDR2 SYDVKM. The CDR3 has 13 residues. V gave up 7 bases and J gave up 0 bases, with 10 bases separating them. This CDR3 is CASKLADSYEQYF. The CDR3 region has the DNA TGTGCCAGCAAATTAGCGGACTCCTACGAGCAGTACTTC.

The chain couples TRBV5-4 to TRBJ1-1; D is perhaps TRBD1 (5 bases). CDR3 length: 14 residues. Germline values: CDR1 SGHNT, CDR2 YYREEE (reference sequence). Trimming removed 4 bases from V and 4 bases from J, with 14 bases in between. Here the CDR3 reads CASSHPSGFTEAFF. The CDR3 nucleotides read TGTGCCAGCAGCCACCCTTCAGGGTTCACTGAAGCTTTCTTT.

Notes on this clone: The identical CDR3 is also encoded by other nucleotide sequences in the sample. V gene TRBV28 combines with J gene TRBJ2-7; no clear D gene. The CDR3 contains 12 residues. Per the germline V gene, CDR1 is MDHEN and CDR2 is SYDVKM. With 3 bases removed from V and 0 bases from J, the gap between germline ends came to 3 bases. CDR3 loop: CASSLSSYEQYF. The CDR3 coding sequence is TGTGCCAGCAGTTTGAGCTCCTACGAGCAGTACTTC.

The DNA for the CDR3 is TGTGCTAGTGGTTTGGGAGGCTCAGGGCCCGGGGAGCTGTTTTTT. Its translation: CASGLGGSGPGELFF. The V and J genes are TRBV12-5 and TRBJ2-2; D perhaps matches TRBD1 (5 bases). Germline V gene sequence: CDR1 LGHNT, CDR2 FRNRAP. The CDR3 loop spans 15 amino acids. The ends were cut back, 1 base at V and 6 bases at J, with 12 bases in the middle.

The chain recombines TRBV29-1 with TRBJ2-1; D remains unclear. Germline-derived CDR1 and CDR2 are SQVTM and ANQGSEA. The CDR3 is 15 residues long. V lost 1 base to trimming and J lost 0 bases, with 10 bases between them. The CDR3: CSVEGQPSSYNEQFF. CDR3 DNA sequence: TGCAGCGTTGAAGGACAACCGAGCTCCTACAATGAGCAGTTCTTC.

The chain employs TRBV2 and TRBJ2-5; 13 positions match TRBD2. The end of the DNA is better explained by TRBJ2-7, so the J call may be wrong. The CDR3 contains 15 residues. Germline CDR1 reads SNHLY; CDR2 reads FYNNEI. CDR3 in DNA: TGTGCCAGCAGTGACCGGACTAGCGGGAGCGGCGAGCAGTACTTC. It specifies CASSDRTSGSGEQYF.

The rearrangement uses TRBV11-2 and TRBJ2-1; no firm D call. Germline CDR1 is SGHAT and CDR2 is FQNNGV. This CDR3 has 12 amino acids. Trimming left V 1 base short and J 6 bases short, with 4 bases between. CDR3 DNA: TGTGCCAGCAGCTTAGTAGTCAATGAGCAGTTCTTC. It encodes CASSLVVNEQFF. Supplemented by reference TRBV11-2 and TRBJ2-1, the full variable domain reads EAGVAQSPRYKIIEKRQSVAFWCNPISGHATLYWYQQILGQGPKLLIQFQNNGVVDDSQLPKDRFSAERLKGVDSTLKIQPAKLEDSAVYLCASSLVVNEQFFGPGTRLTVL.

The genes are TRBV5-4 and TRBJ2-1; 10 nucleotides align to TRBD1. After removal of 0 bases from V and 4 bases from J, the junction contained 7 bases not matched to a gene. There are 17 residues in the CDR3. CDR1 and CDR2 (germline): SGHNT, YYREEE (reference sequence). Here the CDR3 DNA reads TGTGCCAGCAGCTTGGCCGGGAGACAGGGGGCGTACAATGAGCAGTTCTTC. It codes for CASSLAGRQGAYNEQFF.

J is TRBJ1-1 and V is TRBV14, with TRBD1 as a possible D gene (6 bases). The CDR3 is 13 amino acids. From germline, CDR1 is SGHDN and CDR2 FVKESK. Trimming took off 4 bases at V and 8 bases at J, with 14 bases between the two ends. The DNA for the CDR3 is TGTGCCAGCAGCCCAGACCTACAGGGAGAAGCTTTCTTT. Translating gives CASSPDLQGEAFF.

The chain recombines TRBV7-9 with TRBJ1-2, with unresolved D. Germline V gives CDR1 SEHNR, CDR2 FQNEAQ (reference sequence). V shed 1 base and J shed 0 bases, with 6 bases lying between them. The CDR3 sequence is 14 residues long. The CDR3 loop is CASSLDSPNYGYTF. The CDR3 DNA follows: TGTGCCAGCAGCTTAGACAGTCCTAACTATGGCTACACCTTC. Full variable domain (remainder filled in from reference TRBV7-9 and TRBJ1-2): DTGVSQNPRHKITKRGQNVTFRCDPISEHNRLYWYRQTLGQGPEFLTYFQNEAQLEKSRLLSDRFSAERPKGSFSTLEIQRTEQGDSAMYLCASSLDSPNYGYTFGSGTRLTVV.

This rearrangement joins TRBV2 to TRBJ2-1; TRBD2 matches 9 bases. This CDR3 region has 18 residues. V lost 4 bases and J lost 0; bases outside the gene matches: 10. Germline CDR1 is SNHLY and CDR2 is FYNNEI. The CDR3 reads CASSVPSGNLLSYNEQFF. DNA for the CDR3: TGTGCCAGCAGTGTCCCTAGCGGGAACCTCCTCTCCTACAATGAGCAGTTCTTC.

The J gene is TRBJ2-7, the V gene TRBV13; D is ambiguous. Looked up from germline, CDR1 is PRHDT and CDR2 is FYEKMQ (reference sequence). Trimming shortened V by 2 bases and J by 0 bases, and 5 bases separated the two germline ends. The CDR3 covers 13 residues. CDR3 region: CASSLTLSYEQYF. In DNA form, the CDR3 reads TGTGCCAGCAGCTTAACTCTCTCCTACGAGCAGTACTTC.